The clone carrying this T cell receptor (beta chain) was picked up a small number of times. Its target is unknown. Trimming took off 1 base at V and 4 bases at J, with 14 bases between the two ends. CDR1 and CDR2 (germline): SGHVS, FQNEAQ. CDR3 size: 16 residues. This specimen comes from a study of T cells in Graves' hyperthyroidism and ophthalmopathy. On the study more broadly: The initial diagnosis was the point when peripheral blood was collected, ahead of any treatment.

Each 10 ml fresh peripheral blood draw supplied the PBMCs. The study, taken as a whole, reports: Most expanded thyroid clonotypes above 0.001 recurred in blood.

Amplification of TCR beta CDR3 regions was performed using RNA transcripts as template. HTBI primers were the set used in a first-round RT-PCR of the TCR CDR3. TCRdb analysed the multiplex PCR reads with MiXCR anew, one entry per CDR3 protein. The repertoire includes around 350,000 distinct CDR3 sequences, about 15% of them detected once, and about 20% sits in the top ten. Input material: blood. V usage is TRBV7-8 and J usage is TRBJ1-5, with D possibly TRBD1 on 6 matching bases. The sequence was collected from a woman in her 30s with Graves' ophthalmopathy. The CDR3 bases are TGTGCCAGCAGCTTAGTACGTAGGACAGCGAATCAGCCCCAGCATTTT. Translation: CASSLVRRTANQPQHF. Full variable domain (outside the CDR3, taken from reference TRBV7-8 and TRBJ1-5): GAGVSQSPRYKVAKRGQDVALRCDPISGHVSLFWYQQALGQGPEFLTYFQNEAQLDKSGLPSDRFFAERPEGSVSTLKIQRTQQEDSAVYLCASSLVRRTANQPQHFGDGTRLSIL.